This paragraph covers one T cell receptor (beta chain) sequence. V dropped 4 bases and J dropped 1; count of bases not matched to a gene: 12. The CDR3 sequence is 18 residues long. CDR1 is SGHTA, CDR2 FQGNSA, per germline. This entry comes from a study of blood T cell repertoires in COVID-19. On the study more broadly: The study drew acute and convalescent COVID-19 samples from the United States, Italy and Spain. Nucleic acid was either cDNA or gDNA, and it came from T cells, B-cell-depleted T cells, or PBMCs.

Per the authors' pipeline: Reference gene primers were amplified, and this amplification served to estimate nucleated cell counts. Here immunoSEQ multiplex PCR was the method, and the copy in TCRdb shows in-frame clones only, minus some. The D gene and trimming were derived from the DNA, and the V and J assignments and clone size from that table. Found here are some 50,000 clones, 90% of them singletons; the top ten hold 5.5% to 7.5%. The sequencing input was peripheral blood. This clonotype was obtained from a man in his forties with acute or convalescent COVID-19. This rearrangement joins TRBV7-2 to TRBJ2-7, with 11 bases aligning to TRBD2. The CDR3 loop is CASSSGTSGIYLSYEQYF. CDR3 nucleotide sequence: TGTGCCAGCAGCTCCGGGACTAGCGGAATTTATCTTTCCTACGAGCAGTACTTC.